Presented here are 26 T cell receptor beta chains from one specimen sequenced in a study of human T cells and chemical hapten exposure. Time point meaning: patch test 2, 6 weeks after DPC sensitization. Treatment in this sample: therapeutic diphenylcyclopropenone sensitization with weekly scalp DPC. Via MiXCR, TCRdb re-called the RACE reads, giving one row per CDR3 protein. The data contain 330,000 or so distinct CDR3 sequences, over 6% of them singletons. Sequences were derived from whole blood, sampled in connection with sensitization to the hapten diphenylcyclopropenone (DPC). The receptor source for this set is a woman younger than 35 with alopecia areata. Some clones in this sample may be carry-over from other donors' samples.

In its sample, this clonotype was seen a few times. V is TRBV10-3 and J is TRBJ2-3; TRBD1 is a possible D gene (5 bases). CDR3 size: 15 residues. The V gene lost 4 bases and the J gene lost 0 bases, with 11 bases spanning the gap. CDR1 ENHRY and CDR2 SYGVKD come from the germline V gene. The CDR3 loop reads CAISVSGQSTDTQYF. CDR3 DNA sequence: TGTGCCATCAGTGTGTCAGGGCAGAGCACAGATACGCAGTATTTT.

The chain recombines TRBV20-1 with TRBJ1-1; D unresolved. The CDR3 extends over 13 amino acids. CDR1 and CDR2 from the germline V gene are DFQATT and SNEGSKA (reference sequence). Trimming shortened V by 2 bases and J by 4 bases, and 11 bases separated the two germline ends. CDR3 DNA sequence: TGCAGTGCTAGACCAGGTGTAGGCACTGAAGCTTTCTTT. Its protein is CSARPGVGTEAFF.

The sample holds many counts of this clonotype. The chain couples TRBV10-3 to TRBJ2-3; D is unresolved. The CDR3 spans 12 residues. V shed 3 bases and J shed 5 bases, with 6 bases lying between them. CDR1 is ENHRY and CDR2 is SYGVKD in the germline V gene. Here the CDR3 DNA reads TGTGCCATCAGTGAAGTTATAGATACGCAGTATTTT. It encodes CAISEVIDTQYF.

The sample holds many counts of this clonotype. The chain joins TRBV6-2 or TRBV6-3 to TRBJ1-5; perhaps TRBD1 as D (5 bases). CDR1 and CDR2 from the germline V gene are MNHEY and SVGEGT. This CDR3 contains 13 residues. V was clipped by 8 bases and J by 7 bases, with 15 bases between them. CDR3 in DNA: TGTGCCAGCGTAGGACAAACGAGACAGCCCCAGCATTTT. Its protein is CASVGQTRQPQHF.

This clonotype was seen a few times. The rearrangement links TRBV12-3 or TRBV12-4 to TRBJ1-1; the D is unclear. This CDR3 spans 11 amino acids. Trimming cost V 5 bases and J 13 bases, with 14 bases left between them. The CDR3 DNA sequence: TGTGCCAGCAGTGATCGCCCTCCTGTTTTCTTT. Protein: CASSDRPPVFF.

In its sample, this clonotype was seen a few times. The genes are TRBV2 and TRBJ2-2; TRBD1 might be the D (6 bases). Looked up from germline, CDR1 is SNHLY and CDR2 is FYNNEI. Trimming shortened V by 6 bases and J by 0 bases, and 17 bases separated the two germline ends. The CDR3 has 17 residues. In DNA form, the CDR3 reads TGTGCCAGCAGGGATACAGATGGACAGCCGAACACCGGGGAGCTGTTTTTT. Encoded protein: CASRDTDGQPNTGELFF.

This clonotype was recorded many times. The chain couples TRBV6-5 to TRBJ2-3; 11 bases match TRBD2. The germline CDR1 and CDR2 sequences are MNHEY and SVGAGI. The CDR3 totals 16 residues. The junction had 6 bases not matched to a gene; V was cut back by 4 bases and J by 3 bases. The CDR3 region has the DNA TGTGCCAGCAGTTCGAAGACTAGCGGGGCGACAGATACGCAGTATTTT. Its protein is CASSSKTSGATDTQYF.

This clonotype was seen many times. The chain has TRBV4-3 and TRBJ1-2; D is perhaps TRBD1 (5 bases). V was clipped by 2 bases and J by 2 bases, with 12 bases between them. Germline V gene lookup returns CDR1 LGHNA and CDR2 YSLEER. CDR3 size: 15 residues. CDR3 loop: CASSQRGAANYGYTF. CDR3 coding DNA: TGCGCCAGCAGCCAACGAGGGGCGGCGAACTATGGCTACACCTTC.

This clonotype has a count of ten or more. This sequence joins TRBV20-1 and TRBJ1-6, with TRBD1 matching 7 bases. The CDR3 loop spans 13 amino acids. CDR1 is DFQATT, CDR2 SNEGSKA, per germline (reference sequence). The V gene end was trimmed by 3 bases and the J gene end by 10 bases; junction bases not matched to a gene: 6. DNA for the CDR3: TGCAGTGCTAGCCAGGGGGTTCACTCACCCCTCCACTTT. Amino acid sequence: CSASQGVHSPLHF.

This clonotype was observed a handful of times. This chain uses TRBV12-5 with TRBJ2-5; TRBD2 matches at 12 bases. V gave up 4 bases and J gave up 2 bases; unmatched junction bases: 2. This CDR3 region has 15 residues. In germline, CDR1 is LGHNT, CDR2 FRNRAP. The CDR3 DNA is TGTGCTAGTGGTTCCGGACTAGCGGGGCAAGAGACCCAGTACTTC. It yields the protein CASGSGLAGQETQYF. Supplemented by reference TRBV12-5 and TRBJ2-5, the full variable domain reads DARVTQTPRHKVTEMGQEVTMRCQPILGHNTVFWYRQTMMQGLELLAYFRNRAPLDDSGMPKDRFSAEMPDATLATLKIQPSEPRDSAVYFCASGSGLAGQETQYFGPGTRLLVL.

This clonotype occurred many times. The genes are TRBV4-3 and TRBJ2-7; TRBD1 matches at 8 bases. V lost 0 bases to trimming and J lost 2 bases; unmatched junction nucleotides: 6. Germline V gives CDR1 LGHNA, CDR2 YSLEER. This CDR3 has 16 amino acids. CDR3 sequence reads: CASSQEATGGAYEQYF. Written as DNA, the CDR3 is TGCGCCAGCAGCCAAGAAGCAACAGGGGGTGCCTACGAGCAGTACTTC.

A few counts support this clonotype. This chain joins TRBV20-1 and TRBJ1-2, with 9 nucleotides matching TRBD1. The germline CDR1 and CDR2 sequences are DFQATT and SNEGSKA (reference sequence). The CDR3 totals 13 residues. Unmatched junction bases numbered 6, after V lost 6 bases and J lost 4 bases. This chain's CDR3 is CSARTGDGYGYTF. CDR3 DNA: TGCAGTGCAAGGACAGGGGATGGCTATGGCTACACCTTC.

This clonotype was observed at least ten times. The V gene is TRBV29-1, the J gene TRBJ2-3, with D uncertain. Germline values: CDR1 SQVTM, CDR2 ANQGSEA. The CDR3 is made up of 14 amino acids. The V and J ends lost 5 bases and 0 bases respectively, with 12 bases between them. Written as DNA, the CDR3 is TGCAGCGTTCTACACAAGACTAGCACAGATACGCAGTATTTT. It encodes CSVLHKTSTDTQYF.

This clonotype was picked up many times. This chain uses TRBV14 with TRBJ1-2; a weak D match, TRBD1 (5 bases). The V gene's germline CDR1 is SGHDN and CDR2 FVKESK. This CDR3 spans 13 amino acids. Trimming removed 2 bases from V and 8 bases from J, with 12 bases in between. This chain's CDR3 is CASSQFQGSGYTF. DNA for the CDR3: TGTGCCAGCAGCCAATTCCAGGGATCCGGCTACACCTTC.

The V gene is TRBV27, the J gene TRBJ2-1; possibly TRBD1 for D (5 bases). CDR3 length: 13 amino acids. Germline V gene data show CDR1 as MNHEY and CDR2 as SMNVEV (reference sequence). V gave up 3 bases and J gave up 7 bases, with 10 bases separating them. The CDR3 loop reads CASSFLNRNEQFF. CDR3 DNA sequence: TGTGCCAGCAGTTTTCTAAACAGGAATGAGCAGTTCTTC.

This clonotype was counted at least ten times. The chain joins TRBV6-1 to TRBJ1-6; 7 bases align to TRBD1. This CDR3 region has 17 residues. Germline V gene sequence: CDR1 MNHNS, CDR2 SASEGT. With 3 bases clipped from V and 6 bases from J, the junction kept 11 bases outside the gene matches. The DNA of the CDR3 is TGTGCCAGCAGTGATCAGGGACAGAATCCGTTTAATTCACCCCTCCACTTT. Translating it yields CASSDQGQNPFNSPLHF.

The chain has TRBV2 and TRBJ1-6, with D unclear. V was pared by 1 base and J by 5 bases, with 6 bases between. This CDR3 region has 14 residues. Germline CDR1 is SNHLY and CDR2 is FYNNEI. The CDR3 region has the DNA TGTGCCAGCAGTGAAGACCGCAATAATTCACCCCTCCACTTT. Amino acids: CASSEDRNNSPLHF.

This rearrangement joins TRBV6-5 to TRBJ2-7; 7 nucleotides align to TRBD1. Losses at the gene ends were 10 bases for V and 6 bases for J; bases not matched to a gene: 9. CDR1 is MNHEY and CDR2 is SVGAGI in the germline V gene. The CDR3 is 12 amino acids. The CDR3 DNA reads as TGTGCCATCAGCAGGGCAGGGGGCGAGCAGTACTTC. Amino acid sequence: CAISRAGGEQYF.

This clonotype was detected ten times or more. The CDR3: CASRLGENNEQFF. The CDR3 DNA sequence: TGTGCCAGCCGGCTAGGGGAAAACAATGAGCAGTTCTTC. The chain combines TRBV7-9 with TRBJ2-1; possible D gene TRBD1, 5 bases. This CDR3 has 13 amino acids. V was cut by 8 bases and J by 5 bases, with 13 bases left in between. Germline values: CDR1 SEHNR, CDR2 FQNEAQ (reference sequence).

Many counts were recorded for this clonotype. The chain is built from TRBV7-9 and TRBJ2-1; D may be TRBD2 (6 bases). V shed 1 base and J shed 7 bases, with 17 bases lying between them. CDR3 length equals 16 residues. Per germline, CDR1 SEHNR and CDR2 FQNEAQ (reference sequence). CDR3 amino acids: CASSLGGGAGGNEQFF. DNA for the CDR3: TGTGCCAGCAGCTTAGGAGGAGGGGCAGGTGGGAATGAGCAGTTCTTC.

This clonotype was counted at least ten times. V and J are TRBV12-3 or TRBV12-4 and TRBJ1-5; TRBD1 matches 7 bases. The CDR3 length is 13 residues. Germline trimming cut 6 bases from V and 4 bases from J; bases unmatched to any gene: 3. DNA of the CDR3: TGTGCCAGCAGGACAGGGAGGAATCAGCCCCAGCATTTT. Translating gives CASRTGRNQPQHF.

The table lists this clonotype with a few counts. The chain has TRBV2 and TRBJ2-3, with TRBD1 identical over 7 bases. Germline V gives CDR1 SNHLY, CDR2 FYNNEI. Trimming removed 7 bases from V and 6 bases from J; junction bases left unmatched: 4. The CDR3 runs to 12 residues. CDR3 sequence (DNA): TGTGCCAGCAACAACAGGGGTGATACGCAGTATTTT. It translates to CASNNRGDTQYF.

This clonotype was counted only a few times. The gene calls are TRBV12-3 or TRBV12-4 and TRBJ1-4; D ambiguous. The V end lost 1 base, the J end lost 4 bases, and 10 bases lay between the germline ends. This CDR3 is built from 15 residues. The CDR3 nucleotides are TGTGCCAGCAGTTTAGAGTGGTTTCTTAATGAAAAACTGTTTTTT. Encoded protein: CASSLEWFLNEKLFF.

In its sample, this clonotype was seen a few times. The chain recombines TRBV9 with TRBJ2-3, with TRBD2 as a possible D gene (7 bases). Per the germline V gene, CDR1 is SGDLS and CDR2 is YYNGEE. The CDR3 is 18 residues long. V was clipped by 4 bases and J by 3 bases, with 24 bases between them. The CDR3 nucleotides are TGTGCCAGCAGCCCGGGACTAAGGGGGAAGAAAGGTACAGATACGCAGTATTTT. Its translation is CASSPGLRGKKGTDTQYF.

There are many counts of this clonotype. The J gene is TRBJ1-1, the V gene TRBV7-2, with D possibly matching TRBD1 (6 bases). The CDR3 spans 14 residues. Germline CDR1 reads SGHTA; CDR2 reads FQGNSA. The V end was cut by 5 bases, the J end by 0 bases, with 10 bases between. This CDR3 is CASSPGAMNTEAFF. The CDR3 nucleotides read TGTGCCAGCAGCCCAGGGGCCATGAACACTGAAGCTTTCTTT.

In this sample, this clonotype turned up many times. The rearrangement links TRBV6-5 to TRBJ2-2; 10 nucleotides match TRBD1. CDR3 length: 14 residues. Per the germline V gene, CDR1 is MNHEY and CDR2 is SVGAGI. V was pared by 6 bases and J by 7 bases, with 5 bases of the junction left unmatched. CDR3 protein: CASRWTGGDGELFF. In nucleotides, the CDR3 is TGTGCCAGCAGGTGGACAGGGGGAGACGGGGAGCTGTTTTTT.